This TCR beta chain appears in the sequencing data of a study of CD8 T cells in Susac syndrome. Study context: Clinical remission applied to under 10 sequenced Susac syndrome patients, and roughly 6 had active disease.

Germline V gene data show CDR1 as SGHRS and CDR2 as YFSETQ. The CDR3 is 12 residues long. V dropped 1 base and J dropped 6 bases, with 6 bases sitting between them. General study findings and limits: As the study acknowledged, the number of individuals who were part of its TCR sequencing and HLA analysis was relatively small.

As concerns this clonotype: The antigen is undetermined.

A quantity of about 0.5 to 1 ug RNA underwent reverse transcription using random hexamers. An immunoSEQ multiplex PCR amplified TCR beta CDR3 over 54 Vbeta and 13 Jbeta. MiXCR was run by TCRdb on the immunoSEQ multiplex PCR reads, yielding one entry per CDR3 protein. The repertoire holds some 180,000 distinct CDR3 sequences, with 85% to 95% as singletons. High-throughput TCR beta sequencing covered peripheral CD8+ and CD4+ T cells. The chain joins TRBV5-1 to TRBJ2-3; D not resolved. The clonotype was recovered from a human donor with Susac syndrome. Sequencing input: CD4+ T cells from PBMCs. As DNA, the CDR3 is TGCGCCAGCAGCTTGCGAGTGGATACGCAGTATTTT. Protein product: CASSLRVDTQYF.